This T cell receptor (beta chain) emerged from a study of blood T cell repertoires in COVID-19. The overall study: Spain, Italy and the United States supplied samples that represented acute and convalescent COVID-19. T cells, B-cell-depleted T cells, or PBMCs provided the cDNA or gDNA that served as material.

Authors' processing steps: Reference gene primer amplification gave nucleated cell count estimates. Sequenced by immunoSEQ multiplex PCR; TCRdb stores in-frame clones only, minus some. V and J calls and clone size are those listed in that table; D and trimming were worked out from the DNA. The repertoire has fewer than 65,000 clones, around 87% of them found once; the top ten carry 6% to 8.5%. This clone has only one observation. Trimming removed 6 bases at V and 2 bases at J, with 16 bases between. The CDR3 is 15 amino acids. Germline loops: CDR1 ENHRY, CDR2 SYGVKD. Material: peripheral blood. The receptor's source is a man in his 60s with acute or convalescent COVID-19. V usage is TRBV10-3 and J usage is TRBJ1-1; D uncertain. CDR3 nucleotide sequence: TGTGCCATCAGCGCTAACCCCACTTCTAACACTGAAGCTTTCTTT. This encodes CAISANPTSNTEAFF.